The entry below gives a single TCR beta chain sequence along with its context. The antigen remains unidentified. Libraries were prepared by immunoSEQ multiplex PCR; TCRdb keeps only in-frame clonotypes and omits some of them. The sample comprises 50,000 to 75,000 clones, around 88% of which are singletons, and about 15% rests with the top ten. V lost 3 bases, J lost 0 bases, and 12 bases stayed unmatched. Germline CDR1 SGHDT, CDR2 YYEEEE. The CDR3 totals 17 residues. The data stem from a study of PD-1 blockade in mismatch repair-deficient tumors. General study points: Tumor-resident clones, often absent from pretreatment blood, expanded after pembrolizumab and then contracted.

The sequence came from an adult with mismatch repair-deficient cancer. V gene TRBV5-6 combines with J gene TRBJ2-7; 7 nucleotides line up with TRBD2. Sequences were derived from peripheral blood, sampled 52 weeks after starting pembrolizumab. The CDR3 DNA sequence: TGTGCCAGCAGCTGGGCCCTATCCGGGAGGAACTCCTACGAGCAGTACTTC. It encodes CASSWALSGRNSYEQYF. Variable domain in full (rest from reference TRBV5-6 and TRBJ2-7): DAGVTQSPTHLIKTRGQQVTLRCSPKSGHDTVSWYQQALGQGPQFIFQYYEEEERQRGNFPDRFSGHQFPNYSSELNVNALLLGDSALYLCASSWALSGRNSYEQYFGPGTRLTVT.